This T cell receptor beta chain comes out of a study of blood T cell repertoires in COVID-19. Across the whole study: There were acute and convalescent COVID-19 samples, and they came from the United States, Italy and Spain. Nucleic acid was either cDNA or gDNA, and it came from T cells, B-cell-depleted T cells, or PBMCs.

Germline V lookup: CDR1 SGHRS, CDR2 YFSETQ. This CDR3 has 17 amino acids. J gave up 0 bases and V 4 bases, and 11 bases lay outside the gene matches. Under the authors' procedure: Estimates of nucleated cell counts were drawn from the amplification of reference gene primers. Assay: immunoSEQ multiplex PCR; the TCRdb copy retains only in-frame clones and omits some. The V and J calls and the clone size are those of that table, but D and trimming were determined from the DNA. The profile covers around 67,000 clones, with over 80% appearing a single time and roughly 5.2% taken by the ten largest. This clonotype was obtained from a man aged 50-59 years with active COVID-19. The V call is TRBV5-1, the J call TRBJ2-7; TRBD2 agrees at 9 bases. Sequenced: peripheral blood. The CDR3 region is CASSGIISGGFSYEQYF. The DNA of the CDR3 is TGCGCCAGCAGCGGAATTATAAGCGGGGGGTTCTCCTACGAGCAGTACTTC.